This T cell receptor (beta chain) stems from a study of blood T cell repertoires in COVID-19. The CDR3 consists of 17 residues. Trimming took 6 bases from V and 1 from J, leaving 21 bases between them. Germline assignment: CDR1 MDHEN and CDR2 SYDVKM. Sequencing used immunoSEQ multiplex PCR; TCRdb keeps in-frame clones, though not all of them. The data contain about 140,000 clones, more than 65% of them seen just once; the ten biggest clones take up under 15%. The source is a man aged 80 or over with acute or convalescent COVID-19. This chain connects TRBV28 to TRBJ1-1, with D perhaps matching TRBD1 (5 bases). The specimen was peripheral blood. The CDR3 loop reads CASRSGDGWGPNTEAFF. CDR3 in DNA: TGTGCCAGCAGATCGGGGGACGGCTGGGGCCCGAACACTGAAGCTTTCTTT.